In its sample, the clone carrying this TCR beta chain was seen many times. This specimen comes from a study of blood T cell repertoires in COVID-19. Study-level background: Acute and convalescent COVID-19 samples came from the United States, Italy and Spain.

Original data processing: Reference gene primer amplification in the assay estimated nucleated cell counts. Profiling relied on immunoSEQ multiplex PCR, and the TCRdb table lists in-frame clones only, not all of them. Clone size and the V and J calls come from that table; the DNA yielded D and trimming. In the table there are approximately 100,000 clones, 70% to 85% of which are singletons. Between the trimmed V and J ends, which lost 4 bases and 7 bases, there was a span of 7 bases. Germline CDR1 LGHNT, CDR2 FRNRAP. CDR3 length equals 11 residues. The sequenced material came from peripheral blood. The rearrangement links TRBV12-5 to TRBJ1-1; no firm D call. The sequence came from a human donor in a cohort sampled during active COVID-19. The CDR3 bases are TGTGCTAGTGGTTCTGAGATTGAAGCTTTCTTT. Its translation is CASGSEIEAFF.